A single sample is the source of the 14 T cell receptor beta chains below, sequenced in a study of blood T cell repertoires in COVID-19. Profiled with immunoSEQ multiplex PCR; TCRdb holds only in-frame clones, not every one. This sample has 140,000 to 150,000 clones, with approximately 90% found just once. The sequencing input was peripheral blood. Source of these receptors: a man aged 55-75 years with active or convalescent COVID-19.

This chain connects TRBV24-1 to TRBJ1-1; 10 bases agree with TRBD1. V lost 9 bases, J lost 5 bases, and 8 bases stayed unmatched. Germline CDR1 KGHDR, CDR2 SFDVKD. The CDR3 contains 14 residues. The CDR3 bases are TGTGCCACCGCCGGGACAGGGGTAGATACTGAAGCTTTCTTT. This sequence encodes CATAGTGVDTEAFF.

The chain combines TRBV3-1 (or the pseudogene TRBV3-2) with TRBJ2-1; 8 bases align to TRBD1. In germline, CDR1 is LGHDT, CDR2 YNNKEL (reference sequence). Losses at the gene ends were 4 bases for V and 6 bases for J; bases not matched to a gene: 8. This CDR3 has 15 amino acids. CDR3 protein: CASSLLGQGSNEQFF. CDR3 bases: TGTGCCAGCAGCCTCCTCGGACAGGGCTCCAATGAGCAGTTCTTC.

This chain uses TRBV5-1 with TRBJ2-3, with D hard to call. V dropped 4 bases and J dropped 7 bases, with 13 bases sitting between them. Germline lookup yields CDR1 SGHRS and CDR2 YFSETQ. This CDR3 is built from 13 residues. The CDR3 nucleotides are TGCGCCAGCAGCACCAATCTCGAGTATACGCAGTATTTT. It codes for CASSTNLEYTQYF.

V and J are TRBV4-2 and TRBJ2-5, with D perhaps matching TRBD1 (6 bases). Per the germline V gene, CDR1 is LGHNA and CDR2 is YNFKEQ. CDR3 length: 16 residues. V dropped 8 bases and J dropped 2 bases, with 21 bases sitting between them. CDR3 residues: CASSQTGFGPQETQYF. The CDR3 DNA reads TGTGCCAGCTCCCAGACAGGCTTTGGACCTCAAGAGACCCAGTACTTC.

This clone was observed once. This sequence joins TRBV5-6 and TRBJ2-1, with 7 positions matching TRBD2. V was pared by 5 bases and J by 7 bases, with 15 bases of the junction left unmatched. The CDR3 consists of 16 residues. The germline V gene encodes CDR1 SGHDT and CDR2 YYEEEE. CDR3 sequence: CASSPVIQRGNNEQFF. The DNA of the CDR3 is TGTGCCAGCAGTCCAGTGATCCAGCGGGGTAATAATGAGCAGTTCTTC.

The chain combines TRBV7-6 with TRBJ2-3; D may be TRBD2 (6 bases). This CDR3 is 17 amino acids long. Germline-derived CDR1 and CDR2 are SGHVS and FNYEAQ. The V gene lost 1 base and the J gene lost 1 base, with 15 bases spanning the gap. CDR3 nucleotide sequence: TGTGCCAGCAGCTTAGGGGTTAGCGGAGGCCGCACAGATACGCAGTATTTT. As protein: CASSLGVSGGRTDTQYF.

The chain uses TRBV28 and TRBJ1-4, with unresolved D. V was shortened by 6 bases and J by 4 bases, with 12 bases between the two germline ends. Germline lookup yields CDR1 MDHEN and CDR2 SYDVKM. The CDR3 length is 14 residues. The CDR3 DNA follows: TGTGCCAGCAGACGGCCCAGCGATAATGAAAAACTGTTTTTT. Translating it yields CASRRPSDNEKLFF. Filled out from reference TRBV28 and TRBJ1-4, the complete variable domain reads DVKVTQSSRYLVKRTGEKVFLECVQDMDHENMFWYRQDPGLGLRLIYFSYDVKMKEKGDIPEGYSVSREKKERFSLILESASTNQTSMYLCASRRPSDNEKLFFGSGTQLSVL.

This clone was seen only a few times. The CDR3 is CASSRISQGGYGYTF. CDR3 DNA sequence: TGTGCCAGCAGCCGAATTTCACAGGGGGGCTATGGCTACACCTTC. The chain is built from TRBV5-4 and TRBJ1-2; TRBD1 aligns across 8 bases. The CDR3 is made up of 15 amino acids. Trimming at V came to 4 bases and at J to 4 bases, leaving 9 bases not matched to a gene. Germline CDR1 SGHNT, CDR2 YYREEE (reference sequence).

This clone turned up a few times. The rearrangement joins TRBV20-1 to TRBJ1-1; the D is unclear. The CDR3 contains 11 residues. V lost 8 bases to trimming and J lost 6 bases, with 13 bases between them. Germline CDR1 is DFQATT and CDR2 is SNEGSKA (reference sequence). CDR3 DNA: TGCAGTCCCTACGTGAATCCTGAAGCTTTCTTT. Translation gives CSPYVNPEAFF.

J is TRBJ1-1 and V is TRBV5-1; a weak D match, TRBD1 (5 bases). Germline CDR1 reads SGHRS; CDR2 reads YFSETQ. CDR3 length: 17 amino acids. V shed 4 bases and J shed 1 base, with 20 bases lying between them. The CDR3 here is CASSHNPASRENTEAFF. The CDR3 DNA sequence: TGCGCCAGCAGCCATAACCCAGCATCCAGGGAGAACACTGAAGCTTTCTTT. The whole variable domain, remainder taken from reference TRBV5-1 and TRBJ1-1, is KAGVTQTPRYLIKTRGQQVTLSCSPISGHRSVSWYQQTPGQGLQFLFEYFSETQRNKGNFPGRFSGRQFSNSRSEMNVSTLELGDSALYLCASSHNPASRENTEAFFGQGTRLTVV.

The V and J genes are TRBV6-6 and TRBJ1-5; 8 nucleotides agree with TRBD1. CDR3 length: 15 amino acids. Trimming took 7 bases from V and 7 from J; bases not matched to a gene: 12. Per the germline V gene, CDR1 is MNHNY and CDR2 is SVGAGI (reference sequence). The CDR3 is CASKGGQGPIQPQHF. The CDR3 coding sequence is TGTGCCAGCAAGGGTGGACAGGGCCCGATACAGCCCCAGCATTTT.

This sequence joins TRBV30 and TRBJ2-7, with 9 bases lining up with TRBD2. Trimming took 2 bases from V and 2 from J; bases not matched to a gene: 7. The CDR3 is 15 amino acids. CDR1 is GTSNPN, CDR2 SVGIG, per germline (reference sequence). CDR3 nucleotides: TGTGCCTGGAGTCAAAGGGCGGGGGGGACCTACGAGCAGTACTTC. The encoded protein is CAWSQRAGGTYEQYF.

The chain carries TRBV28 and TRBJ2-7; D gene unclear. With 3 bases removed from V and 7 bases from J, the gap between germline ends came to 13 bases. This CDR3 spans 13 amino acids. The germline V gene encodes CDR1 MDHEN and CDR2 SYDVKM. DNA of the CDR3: TGTGCCAGCAGTTTGATGAGTATGAGAGAGCAGTACTTC. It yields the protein CASSLMSMREQYF.

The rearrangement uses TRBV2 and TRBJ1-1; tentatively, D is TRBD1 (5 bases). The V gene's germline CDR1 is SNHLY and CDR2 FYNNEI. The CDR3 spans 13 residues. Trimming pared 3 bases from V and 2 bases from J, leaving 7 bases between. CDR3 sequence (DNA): TGTGCCAGCAGTGACGACAGAAACACTGAAGCTTTCTTT. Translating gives CASSDDRNTEAFF.